The clone carrying this T cell receptor (beta chain) has only one observation. The data are from a study of T cell changes during pregnancy in multiple sclerosis. The repertoire was sequenced with immunoSEQ multiplex PCR; TCRdb's copy has only in-frame clones and lacks some. Of around 97,000 clones listed, 75% to 95% were seen once; the top ten hold 0.7% to 0.9%. From germline, CDR1 is KGHSH and CDR2 LQKENI. This CDR3 is built from 15 residues. V lost 0 bases and J 3 bases, leaving 9 bases between the germline ends. The clonotype was recovered from a female donor in good health, enrolled as a control in a pregnancy study. Sequencing was performed on peripheral blood, taken in the second trimester of pregnancy. The V gene is TRBV18, the J gene TRBJ1-5; D is undetermined. For the CDR3, the DNA is TGTGCCAGCTCACCACCAAACGGGGACAATCAGCCCCAGCATTTT. Translated, it gives CASSPPNGDNQPQHF.